This T cell receptor beta chain was observed in a study of pediatric ulcerative colitis. Findings and limits, study-wide: Ulcerative colitis patients shared more blood-rectal clones than controls. Acute severe colitis showed lower rectal diversity from clonal expansions. All ulcerative colitis patients, but no controls, carried two rectal clonotypes.

Germline CDR1 and CDR2: SGHTA and FQGTGA. Trimming took 1 base from V and 6 from J, leaving 15 bases between them. The CDR3 extends over 15 amino acids. The rectum was sampled with one to two pinch biopsies at colonoscopy. In its sample, this clone ranks as medium-sized. The antigen remains unidentified. The assay was run at survey level. Some clones are missing from TCRdb's copy, which holds only in-frame ones; the method was immunoSEQ multiplex PCR. In the table there are fewer than 25,000 clones, roughly two thirds of which are singletons. The source of this sequence is a boy aged 5-17 years with severe ulcerative colitis. Sequencing input: gut tissue. V and J are TRBV7-3 and TRBJ1-2; D perhaps matches TRBD1 (6 bases). DNA of the CDR3: TGTGCCAGCAGCTTAAGGCCAGGGGTAGCTGATGGCTACACCTTC. Amino acid sequence: CASSLRPGVADGYTF.